These 29 T cell receptor beta chains originate from one sample sequenced in a study of T cell responses to AZD1222 COVID-19 vaccine. Clones were sequenced by immunoSEQ multiplex PCR, and TCRdb holds only the in-frame ones, with some missing. Among around 150,000 clones listed, 80% to 95% were seen once. The sequenced sample was peripheral blood, obtained 28 days after the second AZD1222 dose. The receptors stem from an adult who received the AZD1222 COVID-19 vaccine.

The genes are TRBV9 and TRBJ1-4; D is unclear. Looked up from germline, CDR1 is SGDLS and CDR2 is YYNGEE. Deletions cut 0 bases from V and 6 bases from J, with 9 bases between. The CDR3 loop spans 14 amino acids. CDR3: CASSVDRLDEKLFF. In DNA form, the CDR3 reads TGTGCCAGCAGCGTAGACCGGTTGGATGAAAAACTGTTTTTT.

The chain employs TRBV7-2 and TRBJ2-3, with unresolved D. The V end lost 4 bases, the J end lost 2 bases, and 16 bases lay between the germline ends. CDR1 is SGHTA, CDR2 FQGNSA, per germline. The CDR3 contains 16 residues. The DNA for the CDR3 is TGTGCCAGCAGCTCGTATTCCTCACCAGCCACAGATACGCAGTATTTT. Protein product: CASSSYSSPATDTQYF. The full variable domain, completed using reference TRBV7-2 and TRBJ2-3, is GAGVSQSPSNKVTEKGKDVELRCDPISGHTALYWYRQSLGQGLEFLIYFQGNSAPDKSGLPSDRFSAERTGGSVSTLTIQRTQQEDSAVYLCASSSYSSPATDTQYFGPGTRLTVL.

This chain joins TRBV19 and TRBJ1-5; 11 bases agree with TRBD1. J gave up 5 bases and V 3 bases, and 3 bases lay outside the gene matches. The germline CDR1 and CDR2 sequences are LNHDA and SQIVND (reference sequence). CDR3 length: 15 amino acids. This chain's CDR3 is CASSMDRGLDQPQHF. The CDR3 DNA is TGTGCCAGTAGTATGGACAGGGGGCTAGATCAGCCCCAGCATTTT.

The CDR3 region has the DNA TGTGCCAGTAGTCCAAATTGGGGCCCCTACGAGCAGTACTTC. Amino acids: CASSPNWGPYEQYF. The chain has TRBV19 and TRBJ2-7; D is possibly TRBD1 (5 bases). CDR3 size: 14 residues. The germline V gene encodes CDR1 LNHDA and CDR2 SQIVND (reference sequence). The V gene lost 5 bases and the J gene lost 2 bases, with 13 bases spanning the gap.

For the CDR3, the DNA is TGTGCCAGCAGCGTAGCAAGAGGAGAAAACACTGAAGCTTTCTTT. Translating it yields CASSVARGENTEAFF. The chain carries TRBV9 and TRBJ1-1; D unclear. V was cut by 0 bases and J by 2 bases, with 11 bases left in between. CDR1 is SGDLS, CDR2 YYNGEE, per germline. The length of the CDR3 is 15 residues.

This chain uses TRBV4-1 with TRBJ2-7; 7 bases are shared with TRBD1. Germline CDR1 MGHRA, CDR2 YSYEKL. The CDR3 totals 14 residues. V shed 4 bases, J shed 2 bases, and the junction held 5 bases outside the gene matches. CDR3 residues: CASSPGQATYEQYF. DNA of the CDR3: TGCGCCAGCAGCCCTGGACAGGCGACCTACGAGCAGTACTTC.

The chain carries TRBV12-3 or TRBV12-4 and TRBJ2-5; a possible D gene is TRBD2 (6 bases). This CDR3 has 13 residues. Between the trimmed V and J ends, which lost 6 bases and 1 base, there was a span of 9 bases. CDR3 DNA sequence: TGTGCCAGCAGCGGAGGGGTCCAAGAGACCCAGTACTTC. It translates to CASSGGVQETQYF.

The rearrangement links TRBV7-2 to TRBJ1-6; TRBD1 agrees at 8 bases. This CDR3 is built from 17 residues. V shed 5 bases and J 7 bases; nucleotides not matched to a gene: 13. In germline, CDR1 is SGHTA, CDR2 FQGNSA. The CDR3: CASSAQGQGKGNSPLHF. CDR3 in DNA: TGTGCCAGCAGCGCCCAAGGACAGGGAAAGGGGAATTCACCCCTCCACTTT.

The chain combines TRBV3-1 (or the pseudogene TRBV3-2) with TRBJ2-3; 9 bases line up with TRBD2. The CDR3 has 15 residues. V dropped 2 bases and J dropped 3; count of bases not matched to a gene: 3. Germline assignment: CDR1 LGHDT and CDR2 YNNKEL (reference sequence). The CDR3 DNA is TGTGCCAGCAGCCAACGCGGGGGGGCAACAGATACGCAGTATTTT. Translation: CASSQRGGATDTQYF.

The rearrangement joins TRBV10-1 to TRBJ1-5, with 7 positions matching TRBD1. Germline V gene lookup returns CDR1 WNHNN and CDR2 SYGVQD (reference sequence). This CDR3 spans 15 amino acids. V shed 7 bases, J shed 6 bases, and the junction held 12 bases outside the gene matches. CDR3 protein: CASNYRGSMAQPQHF. The CDR3 coding sequence is TGCGCCAGCAACTACAGGGGCTCGATGGCTCAGCCCCAGCATTTT.

The rearrangement uses TRBV19 and TRBJ1-1; D is unclear. V lost 5 bases, J lost 1 base, and 8 bases lay in between. This CDR3 has 13 amino acids. Germline loops: CDR1 LNHDA, CDR2 SQIVND (reference sequence). This CDR3 reads CASSSQRNTEAFF. The DNA for the CDR3 is TGTGCCAGTAGTTCCCAGAGGAACACTGAAGCTTTCTTT.

This chain links TRBV11-2 with TRBJ2-7, with 8 bases matching TRBD1. The CDR3 runs 13 residues. Germline CDR1 reads SGHAT; CDR2 reads FQNNGV. V gave up 3 bases and J gave up 3 bases; unmatched junction bases: 1. CDR3: CASSLDRDYEQYF. DNA of the CDR3: TGTGCCAGCAGCTTGGACAGGGACTACGAGCAGTACTTC.

The chain carries TRBV5-6 and TRBJ1-1; the D gene is possibly TRBD1 (5 bases). CDR1 is SGHDT, CDR2 YYEEEE, per germline. The V end was cut by 3 bases, the J end by 5 bases, with 17 bases between. The CDR3 is 15 amino acids. In DNA form, the CDR3 reads TGTGCCAGCAGCTCCCGGTGGCAGGGAGGGACTGAAGCTTTCTTT. This encodes CASSSRWQGGTEAFF.

This chain joins TRBV4-3 and TRBJ1-6, with D unresolved. Germline CDR1 LGHNA, CDR2 YSLEER. The V end lost 4 bases, the J end lost 2 bases, and 6 bases lay between the germline ends. The CDR3 contains 14 residues. In DNA, the CDR3 is TGCGCCAGCAGCCTTCGGGCCTATAATTCACCCCTCCACTTT. The encoded protein is CASSLRAYNSPLHF.

DNA of the CDR3: TGTGCCAGCAGCTTAATGGGTTCAGCCGAGACCCAGTACTTC. Protein sequence: CASSLMGSAETQYF. This chain links TRBV11-3 with TRBJ2-5; D is ambiguous. V shed 2 bases and J shed 5 bases, with 12 bases lying between them. CDR3 length: 14 amino acids. Germline-derived CDR1 and CDR2 are SGHNT and YENEEA.

The J gene is TRBJ2-1, the V gene TRBV29-1; TRBD1 aligns across 9 bases. This CDR3 is built from 13 residues. The V and J ends lost 6 bases and 4 bases, in that order; junction bases with no gene match: 4. The germline gives CDR1 SQVTM, CDR2 ANQGSEA. CDR3 nucleotides: TGCAGCGTCGGACAGGGGAAATACAATGAGCAGTTCTTC. Protein sequence: CSVGQGKYNEQFF.

The CDR3 region is CASGLPRGSNTGELFF. CDR3 nucleotide sequence: TGTGCTAGTGGTTTGCCACGGGGATCGAACACCGGGGAGCTGTTTTTT. The V call is TRBV12-5, the J call TRBJ2-2, with a tentative D call TRBD2 (5 bases). The V end was cut by 2 bases, the J end by 0 bases, with 10 bases between. Germline lookup yields CDR1 LGHNT and CDR2 FRNRAP. CDR3 length: 16 amino acids.

The V and J genes are TRBV6-2 or TRBV6-3 and TRBJ2-7, with 7 bases identical to TRBD2. The CDR3 has 14 amino acids. Germline values: CDR1 MNHEY, CDR2 SVGEGT. Trimming removed 4 bases from V and 2 bases from J; junction bases left unmatched: 5. The CDR3 sequence: CASSSLGLAYEQYF. The CDR3, as DNA: TGTGCCAGCAGTTCTTTAGGACTAGCCTACGAGCAGTACTTC.

This chain connects TRBV12-5 to TRBJ1-1, with unresolved D. The CDR3 sequence is 14 residues long. Trimming took 8 bases from V and 1 from J, leaving 14 bases between them. The germline gives CDR1 LGHNT, CDR2 FRNRAP. This CDR3 reads CASSPPPPNTEAFF. In nucleotides, the CDR3 is TGTGCTAGTTCTCCCCCACCACCGAACACTGAAGCTTTCTTT.

The gene calls are TRBV5-1 and TRBJ1-4; D gene uncertain. The germline CDR1 and CDR2 sequences are SGHRS and YFSETQ. Trimming left V 0 bases short and J 1 base short, with 7 bases between. The CDR3 consists of 15 residues. CDR3 DNA: TGCGCCAGCAGCTTGGGTCGGGGAACTAATGAAAAACTGTTTTTT. As protein: CASSLGRGTNEKLFF.

This clone has only one observation. The rearrangement joins TRBV6-5 to TRBJ2-2; the D gene is possibly TRBD2 (5 bases). The V end lost 8 bases, the J end lost 1 base, and 8 bases lay between the germline ends. There are 13 residues in the CDR3. Germline lookup yields CDR1 MNHEY and CDR2 SVGAGI. The CDR3: CASRRGNTGELFF. The DNA for the CDR3 is TGTGCCAGCCGCCGGGGGAACACCGGGGAGCTGTTTTTT.

CDR3 sequence reads: CASSLGQHTEAFF. CDR3 DNA: TGTGCCAGCAGTTTAGGGCAGCACACTGAAGCTTTCTTT. The V call is TRBV12-3 or TRBV12-4, the J call TRBJ1-1; D unresolved. This CDR3 has 13 residues. V was pared by 1 base and J by 3 bases, with 6 bases between.

This chain connects TRBV6-2 or TRBV6-3 to TRBJ1-2; D might be TRBD1 (5 bases). The V gene lost 0 bases and the J gene lost 4 bases, with 21 bases spanning the gap. Germline V CDR1 and CDR2: MNHEY, SVGEGT. This CDR3 is built from 18 residues. CDR3 loop: CASSYSRTGTGLLYGYTF. DNA of the CDR3: TGTGCCAGCAGTTACTCCCGGACCGGGACGGGATTGCTCTATGGCTACACCTTC.

The chain employs TRBV5-5 and TRBJ2-3; D is unresolved. From germline, CDR1 is SGHKS and CDR2 YYEKEE (reference sequence). The CDR3 is 16 residues long. Trimming cost V 5 bases and J 0 bases, with 16 bases left between them. The CDR3 coding sequence is TGTGCCAGCAGACTCCTAGGGCTAGATAGCACAGATACGCAGTATTTT. Amino acid sequence: CASRLLGLDSTDTQYF.

In this sample, this clone turned up once. This chain links TRBV29-1 with TRBJ2-3, with TRBD2 as a possible D gene (6 bases). V was trimmed by 7 bases and J by 0 bases, leaving 11 bases between them. The V gene's germline CDR1 is SQVTM and CDR2 ANQGSEA. CDR3 size: 13 residues. This chain's CDR3 is CSEGTVSTDTQYF. CDR3 sequence (DNA): TGCAGCGAGGGGACTGTTAGCACAGATACGCAGTATTTT.

This chain connects TRBV19 to TRBJ1-2; 9 bases agree with TRBD1. This CDR3 is built from 13 residues. V dropped 7 bases and J dropped 7; count of bases not matched to a gene: 7. Germline CDR1 and CDR2: LNHDA and SQIVND (reference sequence). CDR3 in amino acids: CASIGQGPRGYTF. CDR3 nucleotides: TGTGCCAGTATTGGACAGGGGCCTCGTGGCTACACCTTC.

The rearrangement joins TRBV9 to TRBJ2-1, with 10 bases fitting TRBD2. CDR3 length: 16 residues. With 0 bases clipped from V and 8 bases from J, the junction kept 8 bases outside the gene matches. Germline V gene lookup returns CDR1 SGDLS and CDR2 YYNGEE. CDR3 region: CASSVVSGGALDEQFF. The CDR3, as DNA: TGTGCCAGCAGCGTAGTAAGCGGGGGGGCTCTCGATGAGCAGTTCTTC.

With regard to this clone: The junction and the germline gene differ at one end; a read error may be behind it. J is TRBJ2-7 and V is TRBV7-2; TRBD2 might be the D (6 bases). The CDR3 length is 12 residues. Germline V gene data show CDR1 as SGHTA and CDR2 as FQGNSA. CDR3 DNA sequence: TGTGCCAGCAGCTCCAGGGCGGGGCACTTGGACTTC. Translation gives CASSSRAGHLDF. Full variable domain (rest looked up from reference TRBV7-2 and TRBJ2-7): GAGVSQSPSNKVTEKGKDVELRCDPISGHTALYWYRQSLGQGLEFLIYFQGNSAPDKSGLPSDRFSAERTGGSVSTLTIQRTQQEDSAVYLCASSSRAGHLDFGPGTRLTVT.

On this clone: One end of the junction is discordant with germline, which a read error may explain. V and J are TRBV9 and TRBJ2-1; 8 bases align to TRBD1. Germline CDR1 reads SGDLS; CDR2 reads YYNGEE. This CDR3 is 15 amino acids long. The CDR3 DNA follows: TGTGCCAGTAGCGTAGAGGGGGACAGGAGGGATGAGCAGTTCTTC. Protein sequence: CASSVEGDRRDEQFF.